This T cell receptor beta chain was identified in a study of metastatic and nonmetastatic thyroid tumors. Turning to the study itself: It was across blood and tumor or nodule tissue from malignant and benign thyroid patients that repertoires were compared. Overall study results and limits: As reported, TCR beta diversity in blood and tumor was significantly higher in malignant thyroid tumors than in benign nodules.

Methods used by the authors: A papillary thyroid cancer distant-metastasis classifier was built from CDR3 differences across clinicopathological groups. TCRdb reanalyzed the PCR reads via MiXCR. It is TCRdb's table, rather than the study itself, that gives the V and J calls and clone size. The data contain around 13,000 clones, 9% to 13% of them singletons. About this clone itself: The antigen is not known. Germline and junction disagree at one end, which may indicate a read error.

Germline lookup yields CDR1 SGHRS and CDR2 YFSETQ. This CDR3 comprises 14 residues. Prior to thyroid surgery, none of the patients had received any treatment. This TCR came from a female donor with papillary thyroid cancer or a benign thyroid nodule (not recorded which). Some clones in this sample may be carry-over from other donors' samples. The sample was blood. The chain uses TRBV5-1 and TRBJ1-1; weak D call: TRBD1 (6 bases). CDR3: CACSSLTGHTGAFF. The CDR3, as DNA: TGCGCCTGCAGCTCCTTGACAGGCCACACTGGAGCTTTCTTT.